This T cell receptor (beta chain) was recorded in a study of monozygotic twins with inflammatory bowel disease. This CDR3 is built from 15 residues. TCRdb re-analyzed the 5' RACE reads; it lists each CDR3 protein once, without DNA. The sample table sets out just over 300,000 distinct CDR3 sequences. The TCR originated in a human donor with ulcerative colitis or Crohn's disease, or a healthy co-twin of an affected twin (not recorded which). The source material was blood. This chain links TRBV12-3 or TRBV12-4 with TRBJ1-6; TCRdb's D call, TRBD1, is unchecked because there is no DNA. The CDR3 sequence: CASSLGQGDNSPLHF.